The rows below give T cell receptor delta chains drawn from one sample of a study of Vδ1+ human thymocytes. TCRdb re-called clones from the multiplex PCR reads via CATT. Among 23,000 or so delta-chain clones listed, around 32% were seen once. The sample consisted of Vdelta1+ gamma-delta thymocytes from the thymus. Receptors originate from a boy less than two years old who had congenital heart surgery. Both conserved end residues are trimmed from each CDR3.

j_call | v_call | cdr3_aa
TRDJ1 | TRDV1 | ALGELKGYGVGIRYSNKLI
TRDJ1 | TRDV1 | ALGAPGYGLGEYTDKLI
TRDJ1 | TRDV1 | ALGEPRLGARADKLI
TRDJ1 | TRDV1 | ALHPSYDGLRGYRASTDKLI
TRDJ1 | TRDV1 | ALGEQSEAYVCRTGGALTTDKLI
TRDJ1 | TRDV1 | ALGERNPTDKLI
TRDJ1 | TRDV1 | ALGEPRSSYIRERLGDTDKLI
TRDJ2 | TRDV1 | ALGAGPSYLGETRAAQLF
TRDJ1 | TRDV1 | ALGERFPGRVDKLI
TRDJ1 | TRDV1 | ALGELRPPFLRGLKVIRGGTDKLI
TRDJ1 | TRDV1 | ALGGHDWGGKLI
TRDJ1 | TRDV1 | ALGSRGGGYKHTDKLI
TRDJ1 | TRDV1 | ALGERPPSHTGGVYTDKLI
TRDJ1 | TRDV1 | ALGDTFLLGDTAHMYTDKLI
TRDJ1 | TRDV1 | ALGEPPYTDKLI
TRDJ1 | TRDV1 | ALGEGPKHLLTGIRGGIYTDKLI
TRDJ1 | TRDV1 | ALGEKSERGTDKLI
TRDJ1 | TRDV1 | ALGELEDCYRGIRVFLDKLI
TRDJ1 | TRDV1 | ALGERFGLGVVLGDTYTDKLI
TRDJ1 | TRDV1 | ALGELVAIPGRFELI
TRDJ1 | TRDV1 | ALGEFIQRISQIVLGDRAVADKLI
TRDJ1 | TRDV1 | ALGEYDPGDAPYTDKLI
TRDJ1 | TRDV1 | ALGELEVSYTPITPTKLI
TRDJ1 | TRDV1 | ALGELPPSLLYTDKLI
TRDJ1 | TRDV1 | ALGETVLLGARKGLI
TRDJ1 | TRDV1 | ALGPFPFCIRGGYAQYTDKLI
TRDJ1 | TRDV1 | ALGEPRRPPTLLGQTELI
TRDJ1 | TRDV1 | ALAFPTVTGGYDKLI
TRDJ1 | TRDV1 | ALGEHWGSGQCWGIPATDKLI
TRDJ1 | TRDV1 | ALGELSVLGAIYTDKLI
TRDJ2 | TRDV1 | ALGEYPRGESKRALTAQLF
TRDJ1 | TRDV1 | ALGEPPYSGGMISPKLI
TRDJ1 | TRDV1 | ALGSLLNLDLSLGDTHDTDKLI
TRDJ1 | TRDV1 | ALALPTWYTDKLI
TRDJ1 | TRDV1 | ALGQPSSYVHTIHFTLI
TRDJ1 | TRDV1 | ALGAPERKLI
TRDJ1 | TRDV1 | ALGVWGHRGKLI
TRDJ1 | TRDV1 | ALGEPTWGGDKLI
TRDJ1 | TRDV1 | ALGDLLSGDTGADKLI
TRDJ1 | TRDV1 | ALGDASTTADTRGTDKLI
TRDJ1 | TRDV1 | ALGGSPTTWRPYTDKLI
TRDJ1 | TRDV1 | ALGDPRIPRYWGIRVTDKLI
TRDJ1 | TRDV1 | ALGQGRPSLPTGLKLI
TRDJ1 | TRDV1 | ALGGVTCGSVKLT
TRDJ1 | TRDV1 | ALGGVPTGGYESPKGLI
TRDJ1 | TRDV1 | ALGGRLGIPATDKLI
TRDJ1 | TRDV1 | ALGGPPGGDKKGKLI
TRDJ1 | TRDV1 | ALGPNKAPPRTDKLI
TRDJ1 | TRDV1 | ALGELSRGLI